This T cell receptor (beta chain) stems from a study of blood T cell repertoires in COVID-19 (dated by TCRdb to 2019 to 2021). Regarding the study in general: Collaborator samples came from the United States, Italy and Spain and covered acute and convalescent phases of COVID-19. Subjects who had been exposed to COVID-19, were actively infected with it, or had recovered from it provided the deeply sampled blood TCRbeta repertoires that made up the dataset. Samples came from the ongoing ImmuneRACE study (first 160 participants) plus 1,254 subjects from 6 global collaborators. HLA class I and class II types, where available, came from metadata supplied by the sample provider rather than from assay-based typing. Nearly every sample came with metadata listing a de-identified subject ID, COVID-19 status, age in years and sex. The repertoires were made available in a free public database intended to serve as a resource for research on the immune response to SARS-CoV-2. The material from the prospective study consisted of cDNA or gDNA derived from T cells, B-cell-depleted T cells, or PBMCs.

The immunoSEQ Assay, a bias-controlled multiplex PCR, was used to amplify TCRbeta CDR3 regions from genomic DNA. Per the original workflow: Nucleated cell counts per sample were estimated from amplification of reference gene primers within the assay. Sequence reads were collapsed and filtered to measure the absolute abundance of every unique TCRbeta CDR3 rearrangement. Productive Simpson clonality was computed per sample as the square root of Simpson's diversity index over productive rearrangements. As stored in TCRdb, this immuneACCESS dataset retains in-frame rearrangements with V and J assigned. A fraction of the clones does not appear; measured against another copy, unresolved V genes explain less than half of the discrepancy, and the remainder lacks a known reason. The DNA was the basis for D and trimming; V, J and clone size are from that table. The table for this sample lists 240,000 or so clones; over 75% of them were counted only once. The top ten clonotypes cover around 2% of the sample.

For this clone: Its antigen is currently not known. Base quality data are lacking; no much larger clone is found one base away.

Here is what the overall study found, with its caveats: How much clinical and demographic metadata was included differed by source and by participant, and the metadata was provided uncurated.

Samples from volunteer blood donors who had recovered from COVID-19 were contributed by a second Seattle source. The collaborating institutions used their own protocols to collect whole blood in K2EDTA tubes. For TCRbeta analysis, collaborator samples were shipped as frozen whole blood, as isolated PBMCs, or as DNA extracted from either sample type. This TCR derives from a man aged 25-45 years who had recovered from COVID-19. Material: peripheral blood.

The DNA reads TGTGCCAGTAGTATTGGCGGTGGGTTCGGGGAGCTGTTTTTT. This encodes CASSIGGGFGELFF. The rearranged chain carries TRBV19 and TRBJ2-2, with the D gene uncertain. CDR1 and CDR2, looked up from the germline V gene (reference sequence), are LNHDA and SQIVND. Reading from cysteine to phenylalanine, the CDR3 counts 14 amino acids. Only the CDR3 DNA is retained, 42 bases long and in frame from the first base. V is cut by 3 bases and J by 7 bases, and the space between the germline ends is 12 bases.